This record looks at one T cell receptor (beta chain) sequence and its context. The antigen is unknown. CDR1 is MNHNS, CDR2 SASEGT, per germline. This CDR3 has 14 amino acids. V was clipped by 8 bases and J by 3 bases; unmatched bases: 5. The data stem from a study of shared clonotypes between healthy human individuals. The study's findings and limits: How much donors shared clonotypes was expected to be affected by sequencing depth. Shared clonotypes: about 5% naive CD4, around 3.7% naive CD8, about 2.5% memory CD4, around 0.4% memory CD8. Rarefaction showed that sequencing of sorted subsets was incomplete (despite large depth). Only blood was sampled; tissue repertoires likely differ.

Measured with immunoSEQ multiplex PCR; TCRdb has only the in-frame clones, and not every one. The sample shows under 2,000,000 clones, around 96% of them seen only once. As defined, naive CD8 cells were CD45RO-negative and positively selected for CCR7, with terminally differentiated effector memory CD45RA+ cells excluded. The sequence was obtained from a man aged 18 to 29 in good health. The J gene is TRBJ2-5, the V gene TRBV6-1; the match to TRBD1 covers 11 bases. Sequences were obtained from naive CD8+ T cells sorted from blood. DNA for the CDR3: TGTGCCAGCCGGGACAGGGGGTGGGAAGAGACCCAGTACTTC. It encodes CASRDRGWEETQYF.